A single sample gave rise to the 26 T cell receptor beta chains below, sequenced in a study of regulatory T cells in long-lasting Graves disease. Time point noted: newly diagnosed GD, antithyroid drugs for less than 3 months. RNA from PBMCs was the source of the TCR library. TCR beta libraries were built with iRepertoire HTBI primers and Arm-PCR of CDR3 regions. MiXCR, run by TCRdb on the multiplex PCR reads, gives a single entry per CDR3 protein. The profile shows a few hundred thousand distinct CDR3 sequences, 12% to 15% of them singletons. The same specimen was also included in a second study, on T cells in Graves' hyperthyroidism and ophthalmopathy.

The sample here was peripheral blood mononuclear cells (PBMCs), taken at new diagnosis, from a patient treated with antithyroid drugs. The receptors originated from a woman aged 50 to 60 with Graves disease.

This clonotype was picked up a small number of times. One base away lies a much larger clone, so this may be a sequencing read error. CDR3 region: CASSKSGKGERYF. CDR3 nucleotides: TGTGCCAGCAGCAAGAGCGGGAAGGGCGAGCGGTACTTC. This sequence joins TRBV7-9 and TRBJ2-7; 7 bases fit TRBD2. The CDR3 covers 13 residues. Germline CDR1 and CDR2: SEHNR and FQNEAQ (reference sequence).

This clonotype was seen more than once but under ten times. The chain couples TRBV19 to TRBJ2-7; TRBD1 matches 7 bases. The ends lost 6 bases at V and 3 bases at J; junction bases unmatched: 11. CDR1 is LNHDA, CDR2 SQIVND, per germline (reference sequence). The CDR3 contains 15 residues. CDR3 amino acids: CASRPRDSLLYEQYF. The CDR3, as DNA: TGTGCCAGTAGACCCCGGGACAGTCTACTCTACGAGCAGTACTTC.

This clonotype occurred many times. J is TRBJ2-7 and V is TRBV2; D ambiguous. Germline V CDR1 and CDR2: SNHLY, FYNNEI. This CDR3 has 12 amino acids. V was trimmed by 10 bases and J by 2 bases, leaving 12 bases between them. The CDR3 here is CATAASTYEQYF. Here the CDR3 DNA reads TGTGCCACCGCGGCGAGCACCTACGAGCAGTACTTC.

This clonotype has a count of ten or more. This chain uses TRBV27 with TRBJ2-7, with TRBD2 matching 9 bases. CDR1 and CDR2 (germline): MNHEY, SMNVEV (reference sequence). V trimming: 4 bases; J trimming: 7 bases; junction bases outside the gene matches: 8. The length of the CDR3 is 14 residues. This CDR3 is CASSSVAGVEEQYF. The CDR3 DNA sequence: TGTGCCAGCAGTTCAGTAGCGGGAGTAGAGGAGCAGTACTTC.

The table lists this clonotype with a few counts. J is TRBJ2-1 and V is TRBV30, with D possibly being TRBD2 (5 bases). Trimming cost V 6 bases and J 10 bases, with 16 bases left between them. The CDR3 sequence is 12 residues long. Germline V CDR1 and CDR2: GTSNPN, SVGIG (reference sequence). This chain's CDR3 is CACSPDEREQFF. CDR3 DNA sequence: TGTGCCTGCTCCCCAGATGAGCGGGAGCAGTTCTTC.

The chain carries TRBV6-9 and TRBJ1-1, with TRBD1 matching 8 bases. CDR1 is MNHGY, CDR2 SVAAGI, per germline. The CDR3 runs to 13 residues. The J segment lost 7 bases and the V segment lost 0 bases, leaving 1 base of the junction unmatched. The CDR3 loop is CASSYSRGHEAFF. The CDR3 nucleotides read TGTGCCAGCAGTTATTCCAGGGGGCATGAAGCTTTCTTT.

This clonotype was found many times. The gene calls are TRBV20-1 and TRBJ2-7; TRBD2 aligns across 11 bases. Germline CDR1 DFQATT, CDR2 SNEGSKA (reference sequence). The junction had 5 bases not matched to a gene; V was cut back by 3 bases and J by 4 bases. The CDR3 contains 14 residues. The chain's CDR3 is CSARLAGGTYEQYF. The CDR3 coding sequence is TGCAGTGCTAGGTTAGCGGGAGGGACTTACGAGCAGTACTTC.

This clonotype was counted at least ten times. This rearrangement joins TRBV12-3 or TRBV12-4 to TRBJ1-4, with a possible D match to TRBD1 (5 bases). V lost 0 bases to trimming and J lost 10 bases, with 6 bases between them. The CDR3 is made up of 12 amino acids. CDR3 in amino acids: CASSLAGGKLFF. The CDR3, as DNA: TGTGCCAGCAGTTTAGCGGGGGGAAAACTGTTTTTT.

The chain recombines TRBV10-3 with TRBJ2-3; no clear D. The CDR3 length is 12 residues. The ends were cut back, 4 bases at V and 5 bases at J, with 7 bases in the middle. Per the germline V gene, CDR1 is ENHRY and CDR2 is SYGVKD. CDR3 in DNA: TGTGCCATCAGTGGTCAGCTAGATACGCAGTATTTT. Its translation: CAISGQLDTQYF.

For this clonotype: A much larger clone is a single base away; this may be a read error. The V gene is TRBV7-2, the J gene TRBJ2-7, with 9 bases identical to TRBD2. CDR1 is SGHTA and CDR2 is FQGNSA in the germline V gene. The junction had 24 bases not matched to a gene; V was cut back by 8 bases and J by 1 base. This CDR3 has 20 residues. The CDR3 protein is CASGDILRRDRAGGSYEQYF. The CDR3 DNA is TGTGCCAGCGGTGATATCCTCCGAAGGGATCGAGCGGGAGGATCCTACGAGCAGTACTTC.

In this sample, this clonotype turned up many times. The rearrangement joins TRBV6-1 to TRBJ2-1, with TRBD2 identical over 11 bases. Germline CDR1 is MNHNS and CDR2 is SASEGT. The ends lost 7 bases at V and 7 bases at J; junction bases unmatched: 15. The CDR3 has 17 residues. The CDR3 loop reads CASMGVAGGPSENEQFF. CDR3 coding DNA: TGTGCCAGCATGGGGGTAGCGGGAGGGCCCTCAGAGAATGAGCAGTTCTTC.

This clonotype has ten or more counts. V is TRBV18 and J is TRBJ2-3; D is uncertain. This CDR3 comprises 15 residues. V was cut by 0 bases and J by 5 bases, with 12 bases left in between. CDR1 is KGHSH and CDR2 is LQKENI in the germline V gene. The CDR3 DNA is TGTGCCAGCTCACCACCGAATACAGTTAGAGATACGCAGTATTTT. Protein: CASSPPNTVRDTQYF.

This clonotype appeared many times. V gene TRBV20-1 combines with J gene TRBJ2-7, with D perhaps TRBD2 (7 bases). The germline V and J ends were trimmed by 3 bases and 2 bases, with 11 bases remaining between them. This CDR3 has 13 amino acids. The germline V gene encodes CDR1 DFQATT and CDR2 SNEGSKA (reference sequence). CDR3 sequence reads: CSASGGGAYEQYF. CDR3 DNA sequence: TGCAGTGCTAGCGGAGGGGGGGCCTACGAGCAGTACTTC.

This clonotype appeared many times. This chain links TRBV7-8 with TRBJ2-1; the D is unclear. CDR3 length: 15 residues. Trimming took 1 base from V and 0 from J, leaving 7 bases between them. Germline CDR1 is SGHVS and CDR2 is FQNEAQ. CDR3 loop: CASSLEAVSYNEQFF. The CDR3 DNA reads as TGTGCCAGCAGCTTAGAGGCAGTCTCCTACAATGAGCAGTTCTTC.

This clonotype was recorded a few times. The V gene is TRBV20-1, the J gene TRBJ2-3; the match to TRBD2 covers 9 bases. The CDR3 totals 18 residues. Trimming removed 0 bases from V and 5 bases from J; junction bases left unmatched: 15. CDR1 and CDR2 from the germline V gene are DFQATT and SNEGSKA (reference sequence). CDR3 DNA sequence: TGCAGTGCTAGAGACCCCCACCGGGGCGGGAGGGCAGAAGATACGCAGTATTTT. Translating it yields CSARDPHRGGRAEDTQYF.

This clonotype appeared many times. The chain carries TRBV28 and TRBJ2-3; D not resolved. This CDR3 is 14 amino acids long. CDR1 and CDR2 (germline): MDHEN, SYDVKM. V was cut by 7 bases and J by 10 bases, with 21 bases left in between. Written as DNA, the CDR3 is TGTGCCAGCACCTTTTTTAGGACCCGGGTCGCGCAGTATTTT. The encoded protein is CASTFFRTRVAQYF.

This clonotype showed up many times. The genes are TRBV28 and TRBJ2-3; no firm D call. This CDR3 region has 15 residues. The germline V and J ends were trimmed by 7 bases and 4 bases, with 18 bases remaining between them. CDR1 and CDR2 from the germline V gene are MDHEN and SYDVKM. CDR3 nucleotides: TGTGCCAGCACCCCAAGACGGAATTTCGCAGATACGCAGTATTTT. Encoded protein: CASTPRRNFADTQYF.

The CDR3: CSAWTSGDMSNEQFF. CDR3 DNA: TGCAGTGCCTGGACTAGCGGGGATATGAGTAATGAGCAGTTCTTC. This sequence joins TRBV20-1 and TRBJ2-1; TRBD2 matches at 12 bases. The CDR3 is made up of 15 amino acids. Germline V gene data show CDR1 as DFQATT and CDR2 as SNEGSKA (reference sequence). V shed 6 bases, J shed 7 bases, and the junction held 10 bases outside the gene matches.

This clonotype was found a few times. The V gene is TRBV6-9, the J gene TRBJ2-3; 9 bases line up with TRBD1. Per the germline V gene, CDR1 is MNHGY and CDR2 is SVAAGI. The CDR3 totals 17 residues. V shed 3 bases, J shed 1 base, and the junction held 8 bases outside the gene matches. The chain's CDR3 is CASSYTSGTGRTDTQYF. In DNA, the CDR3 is TGTGCCAGCAGTTACACTTCCGGGACAGGGCGCACAGATACGCAGTATTTT.

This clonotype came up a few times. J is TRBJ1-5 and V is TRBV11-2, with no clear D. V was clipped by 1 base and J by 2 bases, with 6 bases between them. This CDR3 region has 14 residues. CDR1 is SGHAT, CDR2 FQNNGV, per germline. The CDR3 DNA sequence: TGTGCCAGCAGCTTAGGGAACGGCAATCAGCCCCAGCATTTT. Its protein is CASSLGNGNQPQHF. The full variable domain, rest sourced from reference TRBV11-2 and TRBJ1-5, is EAGVAQSPRYKIIEKRQSVAFWCNPISGHATLYWYQQILGQGPKLLIQFQNNGVVDDSQLPKDRFSAERLKGVDSTLKIQPAKLEDSAVYLCASSLGNGNQPQHFGDGTRLSIL.

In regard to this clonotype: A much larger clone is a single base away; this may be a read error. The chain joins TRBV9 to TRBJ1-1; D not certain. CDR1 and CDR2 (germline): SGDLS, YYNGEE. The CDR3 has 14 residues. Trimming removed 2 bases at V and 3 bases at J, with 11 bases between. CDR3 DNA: TGTGCCAGCAGCGTCACGGGAATGGACACTGAAGCTTTCTTT. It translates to CASSVTGMDTEAFF.

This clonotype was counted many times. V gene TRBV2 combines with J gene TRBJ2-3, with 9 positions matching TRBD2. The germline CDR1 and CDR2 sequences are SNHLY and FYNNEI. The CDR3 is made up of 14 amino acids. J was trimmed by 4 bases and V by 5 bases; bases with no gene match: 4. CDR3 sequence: CASSWREGPDTQYF. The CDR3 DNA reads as TGTGCCAGCAGTTGGCGGGAGGGCCCAGATACGCAGTATTTT.

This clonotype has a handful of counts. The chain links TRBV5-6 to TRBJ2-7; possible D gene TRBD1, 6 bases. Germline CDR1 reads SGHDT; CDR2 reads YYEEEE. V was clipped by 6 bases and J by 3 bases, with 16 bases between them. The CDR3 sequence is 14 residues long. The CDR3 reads CASNPVGAHYEQYF. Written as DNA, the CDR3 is TGTGCCAGCAACCCAGTGGGGGCTCACTACGAGCAGTACTTC.

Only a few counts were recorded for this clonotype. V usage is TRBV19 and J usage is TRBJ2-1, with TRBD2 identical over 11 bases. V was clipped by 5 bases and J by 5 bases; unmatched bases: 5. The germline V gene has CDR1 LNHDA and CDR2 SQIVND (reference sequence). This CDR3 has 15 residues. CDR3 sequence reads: CASSELAGANNEQFF. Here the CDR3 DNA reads TGTGCCAGTAGTGAACTAGCGGGAGCTAACAATGAGCAGTTCTTC.

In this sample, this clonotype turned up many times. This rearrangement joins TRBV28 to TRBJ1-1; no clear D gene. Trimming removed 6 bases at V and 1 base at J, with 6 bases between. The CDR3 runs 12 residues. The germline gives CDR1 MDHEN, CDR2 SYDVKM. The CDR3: CASRHSNTEAFF. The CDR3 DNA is TGTGCCAGCAGACATTCGAACACTGAAGCTTTCTTT.

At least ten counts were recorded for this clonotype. Here the CDR3 reads CASSLTRGYTGELFF. CDR3 in DNA: TGTGCCAGCAGTTTAACCCGGGGGTACACCGGGGAGCTGTTTTTT. The rearrangement uses TRBV28 and TRBJ2-2; tentatively, D is TRBD2 (6 bases). This CDR3 is 15 amino acids long. Trimming cost V 2 bases and J 3 bases, with 10 bases left between them. Per the germline V gene, CDR1 is MDHEN and CDR2 is SYDVKM.